These 5 T cell receptor beta chains were all obtained from the same sample, sequenced in a study of blood T cell repertoires in COVID-19 (dated by TCRdb to 2018 to 2020). Libraries came from the immunoSEQ multiplex PCR assay. TCRdb holds this immuneACCESS table with in-frame rearrangements only. Some clones are missing; in checked studies, unresolved V genes explain under half, and the rest has no known cause. The sample profile shows about 210,000 clones; 75% to 85% of them were found once. Of the sample, about 4.5% falls within the top ten clones. Specimen: PBMCs or T cells enriched from blood (not recorded which). These TCRs come from a man aged 25 to 40 with acute COVID-19.

As for this clone: One end of the junction is discordant with germline, which a read error may explain. V and J are TRBV13 and TRBJ1-1, with 7 nucleotides matching TRBD1. CDR3 size: 18 residues. Germline V gene lookup returns CDR1 PRHDT and CDR2 FYEKMQ (reference sequence). The CDR3: CASSLDSEDFLSTGRVRF. The CDR3 nucleotides read TGTGCCAGCAGCTTAGATTCGGAGGACTTCCTTTCGACAGGGCGAGTCCGCTTT.

This chain connects TRBV5-5 to TRBJ1-5; weak D call: TRBD1 (5 bases). Looked up from germline, CDR1 is SGHKS and CDR2 is YYEKEE (reference sequence). The CDR3 loop spans 14 amino acids. The V end was cut by 4 bases, the J end by 4 bases, with 12 bases between. In DNA, the CDR3 is TGTGCCAGCAGCCTAGGGGCGGCTAATCAGCCCCAGCATTTT. It specifies CASSLGAANQPQHF.

This clone was picked up one time. V gene TRBV4-1 combines with J gene TRBJ2-3; 9 nucleotides align to TRBD1. Germline V CDR1 and CDR2: MGHRA, YSYEKL. Unmatched junction bases numbered 9, after V lost 5 bases and J lost 3 bases. The CDR3 covers 16 residues. The DNA for the CDR3 is TGCGCCAGCAGCGCCCGTACGACAGGGGGGACAGATACGCAGTATTTT. Its protein product is CASSARTTGGTDTQYF.

The J gene is TRBJ1-1, the V gene TRBV5-5; D is perhaps TRBD1 (6 bases). Between the trimmed V and J ends, which lost 1 base and 4 bases, there was a span of 11 bases. The CDR3 has 14 amino acids. Germline assignment: CDR1 SGHKS and CDR2 YYEKEE (reference sequence). The DNA for the CDR3 is TGTGCCAGCAGCTTGTGGCAGGGGACCACTGAAGCTTTCTTT. Encoded protein: CASSLWQGTTEAFF.

The gene calls are TRBV11-2 and TRBJ2-7, with D perhaps matching TRBD2 (5 bases). Per the germline V gene, CDR1 is SGHAT and CDR2 is FQNNGV. The CDR3 is 14 residues long. Between the trimmed V and J ends, which lost 3 bases and 2 bases, there was a span of 11 bases. Here the CDR3 reads CASSFPGNPYEQYF. Written as DNA, the CDR3 is TGTGCCAGCAGCTTCCCGGGGAACCCCTACGAGCAGTACTTC.